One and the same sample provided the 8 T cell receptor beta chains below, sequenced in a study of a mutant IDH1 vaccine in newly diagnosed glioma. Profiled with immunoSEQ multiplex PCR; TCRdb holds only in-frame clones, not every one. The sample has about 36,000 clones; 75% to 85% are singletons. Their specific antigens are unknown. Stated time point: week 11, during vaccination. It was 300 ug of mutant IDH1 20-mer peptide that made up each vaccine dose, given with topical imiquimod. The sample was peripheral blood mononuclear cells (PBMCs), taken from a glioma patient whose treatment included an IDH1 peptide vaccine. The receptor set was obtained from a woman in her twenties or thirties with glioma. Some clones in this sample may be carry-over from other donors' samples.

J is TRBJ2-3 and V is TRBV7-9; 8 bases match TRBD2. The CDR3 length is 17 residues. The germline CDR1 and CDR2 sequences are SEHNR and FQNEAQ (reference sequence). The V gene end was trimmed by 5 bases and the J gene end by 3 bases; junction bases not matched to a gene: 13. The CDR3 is CASSTYLAGLLTDTQYF. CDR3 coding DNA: TGTGCCAGCAGCACGTATCTAGCGGGCTTATTAACAGATACGCAGTATTTT.

The CDR3 spells CAWRGGETSSIHSYNEQFF. CDR3 DNA: TGTGCCTGGAGGGGCGGAGAGACTAGCTCAATCCATTCCTACAATGAGCAGTTCTTC. V and J are TRBV30 and TRBJ2-1, with 7 bases that match TRBD2. CDR1 GTSNPN and CDR2 SVGIG come from the germline V gene (reference sequence). V shed 3 bases and J 1 base; nucleotides not matched to a gene: 18. The CDR3 is 19 residues long.

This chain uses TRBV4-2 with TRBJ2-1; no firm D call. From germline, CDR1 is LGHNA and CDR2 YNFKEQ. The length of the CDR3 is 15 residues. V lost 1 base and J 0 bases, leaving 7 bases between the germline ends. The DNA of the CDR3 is TGTGCCAGCAGCCAAGCCCTCGACTCCTACAATGAGCAGTTCTTC. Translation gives CASSQALDSYNEQFF.

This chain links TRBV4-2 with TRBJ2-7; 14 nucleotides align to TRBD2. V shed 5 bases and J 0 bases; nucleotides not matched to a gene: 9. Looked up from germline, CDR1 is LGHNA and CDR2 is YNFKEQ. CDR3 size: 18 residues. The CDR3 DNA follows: TGTGCCAGCAGCACCGGACTAGCGGGAGGTCAGAGCTCCTACGAGCAGTACTTC. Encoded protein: CASSTGLAGGQSSYEQYF.

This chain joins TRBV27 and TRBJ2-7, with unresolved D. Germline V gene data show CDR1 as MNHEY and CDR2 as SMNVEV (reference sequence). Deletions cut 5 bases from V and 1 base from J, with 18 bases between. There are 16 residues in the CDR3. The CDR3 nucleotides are TGTGCCAGCAGTCCTTCCCTCGGTCCTAAATCCTACGAGCAGTACTTC. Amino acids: CASSPSLGPKSYEQYF.

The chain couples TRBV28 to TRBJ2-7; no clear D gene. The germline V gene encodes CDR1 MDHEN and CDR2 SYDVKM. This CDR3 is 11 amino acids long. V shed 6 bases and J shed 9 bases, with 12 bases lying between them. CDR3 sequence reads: CASSYGVLQYF. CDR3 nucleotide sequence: TGTGCCAGCAGCTATGGGGTGTTGCAGTACTTC.

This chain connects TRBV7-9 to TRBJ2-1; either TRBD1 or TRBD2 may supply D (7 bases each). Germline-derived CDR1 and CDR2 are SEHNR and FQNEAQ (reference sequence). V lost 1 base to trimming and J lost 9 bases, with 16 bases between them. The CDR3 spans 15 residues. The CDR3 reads CASSLGQGGGGEQFF. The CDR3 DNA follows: TGTGCCAGCAGCTTAGGACAGGGAGGGGGTGGTGAGCAGTTCTTC.

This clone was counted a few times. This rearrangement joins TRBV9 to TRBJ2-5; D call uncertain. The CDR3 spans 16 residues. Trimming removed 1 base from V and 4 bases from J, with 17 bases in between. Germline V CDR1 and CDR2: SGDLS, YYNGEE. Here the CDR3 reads CASSVTPLQEGETQYF. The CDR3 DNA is TGTGCCAGCAGCGTAACCCCCCTTCAAGAAGGAGAGACCCAGTACTTC. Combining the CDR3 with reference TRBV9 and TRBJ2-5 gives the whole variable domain DSGVTQTPKHLITATGQRVTLRCSPRSGDLSVYWYQQSLDQGLQFLIQYYNGEERAKGNILERFSAQQFPDLHSELNLSSLELGDSALYFCASSVTPLQEGETQYFGPGTRLLVL.